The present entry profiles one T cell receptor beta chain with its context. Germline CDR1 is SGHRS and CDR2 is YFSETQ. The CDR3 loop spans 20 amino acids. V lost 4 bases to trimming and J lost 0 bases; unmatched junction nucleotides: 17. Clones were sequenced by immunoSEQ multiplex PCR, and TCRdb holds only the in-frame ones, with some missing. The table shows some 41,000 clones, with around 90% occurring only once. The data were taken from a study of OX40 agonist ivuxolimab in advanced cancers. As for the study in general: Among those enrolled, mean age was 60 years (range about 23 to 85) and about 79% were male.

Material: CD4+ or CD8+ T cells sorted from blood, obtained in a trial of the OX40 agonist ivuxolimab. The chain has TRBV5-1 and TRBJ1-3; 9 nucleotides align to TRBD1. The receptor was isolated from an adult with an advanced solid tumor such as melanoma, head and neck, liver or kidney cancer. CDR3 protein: CASSGTRGTGIQHSGNTIYF. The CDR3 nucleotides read TGCGCCAGCAGCGGAACCCGGGGGACAGGGATTCAACACTCTGGAAACACCATATATTTT.